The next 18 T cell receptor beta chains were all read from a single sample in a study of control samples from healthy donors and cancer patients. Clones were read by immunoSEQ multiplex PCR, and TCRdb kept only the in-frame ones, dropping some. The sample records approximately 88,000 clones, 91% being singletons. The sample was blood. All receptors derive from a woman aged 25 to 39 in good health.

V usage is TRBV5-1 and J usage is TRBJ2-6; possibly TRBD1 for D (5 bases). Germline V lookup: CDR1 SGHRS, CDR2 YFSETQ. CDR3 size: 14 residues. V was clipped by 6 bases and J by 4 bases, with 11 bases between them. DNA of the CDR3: TGCGCCAGCACCCAGGGTTCAGGGGCCAACGTCCTGACTTTC. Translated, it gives CASTQGSGANVLTF.

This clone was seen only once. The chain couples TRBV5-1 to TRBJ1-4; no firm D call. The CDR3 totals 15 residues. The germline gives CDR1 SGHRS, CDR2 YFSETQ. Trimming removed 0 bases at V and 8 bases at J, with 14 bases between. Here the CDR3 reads CASSLATTTGEKLFF. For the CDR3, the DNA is TGCGCCAGCAGCTTGGCGACCACTACCGGCGAAAAACTGTTTTTT.

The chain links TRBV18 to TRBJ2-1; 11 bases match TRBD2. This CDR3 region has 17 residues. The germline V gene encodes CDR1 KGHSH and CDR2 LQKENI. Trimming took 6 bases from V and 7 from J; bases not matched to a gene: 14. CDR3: CASSYPGTSGSRNEQFF. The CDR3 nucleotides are TGTGCCAGCTCGTATCCCGGGACTAGCGGCTCCAGGAATGAGCAGTTCTTC.

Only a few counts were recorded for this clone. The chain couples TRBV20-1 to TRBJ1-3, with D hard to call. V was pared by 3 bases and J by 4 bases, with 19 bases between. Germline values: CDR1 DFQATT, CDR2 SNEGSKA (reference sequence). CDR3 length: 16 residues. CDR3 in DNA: TGCAGTGCTAGTCCCATTTCGGAAGAGTTCGGAAACACCATATATTTT. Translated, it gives CSASPISEEFGNTIYF.

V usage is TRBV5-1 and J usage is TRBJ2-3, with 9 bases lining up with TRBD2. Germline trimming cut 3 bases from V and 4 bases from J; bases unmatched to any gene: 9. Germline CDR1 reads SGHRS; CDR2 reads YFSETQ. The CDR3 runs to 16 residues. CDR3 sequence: CASSWGELAGPDTQYF. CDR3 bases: TGCGCCAGCAGCTGGGGAGAGCTAGCGGGACCAGATACGCAGTATTTT.

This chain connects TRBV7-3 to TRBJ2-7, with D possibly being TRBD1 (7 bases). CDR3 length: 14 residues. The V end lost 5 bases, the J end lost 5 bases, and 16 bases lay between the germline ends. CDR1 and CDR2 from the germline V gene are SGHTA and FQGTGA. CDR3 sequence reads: CASSPIQGGHEQYF. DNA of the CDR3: TGTGCCAGCAGCCCCATCCAGGGGGGCCACGAGCAGTACTTC.

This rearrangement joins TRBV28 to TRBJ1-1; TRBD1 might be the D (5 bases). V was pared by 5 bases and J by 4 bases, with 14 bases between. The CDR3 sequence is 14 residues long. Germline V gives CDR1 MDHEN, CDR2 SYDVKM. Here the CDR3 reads CASSRYGGSTEAFF. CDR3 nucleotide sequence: TGTGCCAGCAGTCGCTACGGGGGGAGCACTGAAGCTTTCTTT.

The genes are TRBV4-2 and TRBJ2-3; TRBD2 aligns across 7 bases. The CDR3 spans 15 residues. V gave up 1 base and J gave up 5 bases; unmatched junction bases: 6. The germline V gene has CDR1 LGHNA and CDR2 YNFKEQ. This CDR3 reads CASSQGAGGRDTQYF. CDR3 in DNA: TGTGCCAGCAGCCAAGGGGCCGGGGGGAGAGATACGCAGTATTTT.

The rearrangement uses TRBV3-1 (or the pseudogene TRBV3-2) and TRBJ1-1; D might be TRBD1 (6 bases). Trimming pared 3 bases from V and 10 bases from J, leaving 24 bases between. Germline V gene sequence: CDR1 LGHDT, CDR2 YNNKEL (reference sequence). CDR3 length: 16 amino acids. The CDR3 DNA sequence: TGTGCCAGCAGCCACCGCGGGGGGCAGGGCGAAAGGGGAGCTTTCTTT. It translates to CASSHRGGQGERGAFF.

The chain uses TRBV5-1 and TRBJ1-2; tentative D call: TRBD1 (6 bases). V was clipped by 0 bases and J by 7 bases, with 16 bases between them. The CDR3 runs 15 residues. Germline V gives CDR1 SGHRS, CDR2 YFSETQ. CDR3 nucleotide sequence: TGCGCCAGCAGCTTGGGAGCAACAGGGCGGGGTGGCTACACCTTC. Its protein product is CASSLGATGRGGYTF.

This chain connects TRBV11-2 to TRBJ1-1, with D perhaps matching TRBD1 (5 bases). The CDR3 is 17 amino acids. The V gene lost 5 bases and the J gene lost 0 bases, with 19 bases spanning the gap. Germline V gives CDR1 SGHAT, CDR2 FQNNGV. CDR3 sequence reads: CASSLLGGGGMNTEAFF. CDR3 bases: TGTGCCAGCAGCCTACTTGGGGGGGGAGGGATGAACACTGAAGCTTTCTTT. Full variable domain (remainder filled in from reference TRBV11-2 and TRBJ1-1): EAGVAQSPRYKIIEKRQSVAFWCNPISGHATLYWYQQILGQGPKLLIQFQNNGVVDDSQLPKDRFSAERLKGVDSTLKIQPAKLEDSAVYLCASSLLGGGGMNTEAFFGQGTRLTVV.

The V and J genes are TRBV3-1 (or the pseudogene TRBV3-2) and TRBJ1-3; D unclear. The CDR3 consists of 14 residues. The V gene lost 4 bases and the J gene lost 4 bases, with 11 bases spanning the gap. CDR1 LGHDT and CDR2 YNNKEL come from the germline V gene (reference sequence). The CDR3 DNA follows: TGTGCCAGCAGCCCAAAGACGAAAGGAAACACCATATATTTT. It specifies CASSPKTKGNTIYF.

CDR3 residues: CASSASQGFGEKLFF. CDR3 nucleotide sequence: TGTGCCAGCAGTGCATCACAGGGTTTTGGGGAAAAACTGTTTTTT. This chain uses TRBV27 with TRBJ1-4, with D perhaps matching TRBD1 (6 bases). Trimming took off 5 bases at V and 8 bases at J, with 18 bases between the two ends. The germline V gene encodes CDR1 MNHEY and CDR2 SMNVEV (reference sequence). This CDR3 region has 15 residues.

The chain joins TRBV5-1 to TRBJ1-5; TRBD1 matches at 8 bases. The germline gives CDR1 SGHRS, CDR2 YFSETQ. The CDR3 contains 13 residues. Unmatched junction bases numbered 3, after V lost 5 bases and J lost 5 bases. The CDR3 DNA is TGCGCCAGCAGTGTGACAGGGGATCAGCCCCAGCATTTT. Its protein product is CASSVTGDQPQHF. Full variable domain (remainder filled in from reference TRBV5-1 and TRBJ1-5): KAGVTQTPRYLIKTRGQQVTLSCSPISGHRSVSWYQQTPGQGLQFLFEYFSETQRNKGNFPGRFSGRQFSNSRSEMNVSTLELGDSALYLCASSVTGDQPQHFGDGTRLSIL.

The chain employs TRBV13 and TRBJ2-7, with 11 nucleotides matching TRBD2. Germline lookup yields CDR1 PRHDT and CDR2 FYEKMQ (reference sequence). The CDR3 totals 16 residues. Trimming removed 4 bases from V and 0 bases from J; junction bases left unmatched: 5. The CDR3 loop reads CASSSTGTSGSYEQYF. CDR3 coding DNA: TGTGCCAGCAGCTCGACCGGGACTAGCGGCTCCTACGAGCAGTACTTC.

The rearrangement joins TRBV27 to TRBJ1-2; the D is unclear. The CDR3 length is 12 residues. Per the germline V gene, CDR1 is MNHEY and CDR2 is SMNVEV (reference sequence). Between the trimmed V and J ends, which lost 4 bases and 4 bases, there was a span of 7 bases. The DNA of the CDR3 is TGTGCCAGCAGTTCCAGACGCTATGGCTACACCTTC. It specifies CASSSRRYGYTF.

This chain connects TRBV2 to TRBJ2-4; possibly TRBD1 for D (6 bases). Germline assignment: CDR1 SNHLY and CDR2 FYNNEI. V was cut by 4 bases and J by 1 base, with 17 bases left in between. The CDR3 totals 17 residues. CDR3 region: CASSGGLGRRAKNIQYF. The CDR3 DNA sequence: TGTGCCAGCAGTGGGGGGCTAGGGCGGAGGGCCAAAAACATTCAGTACTTC. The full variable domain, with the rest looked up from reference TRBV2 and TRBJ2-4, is EPEVTQTPSHQVTQMGQEVILRCVPISNHLYFYWYRQILGQKVEFLVSFYNNEISEKSEIFDDQFSVERPDGSNFTLKIRSTKLEDSAMYFCASSGGLGRRAKNIQYFGAGTRLSVL.

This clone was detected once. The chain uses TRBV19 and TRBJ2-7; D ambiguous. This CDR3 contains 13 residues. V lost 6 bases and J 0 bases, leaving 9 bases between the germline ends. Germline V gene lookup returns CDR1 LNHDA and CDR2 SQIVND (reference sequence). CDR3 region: CASSTDNSYEQYF. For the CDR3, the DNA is TGTGCCAGTAGCACCGACAACTCCTACGAGCAGTACTTC.